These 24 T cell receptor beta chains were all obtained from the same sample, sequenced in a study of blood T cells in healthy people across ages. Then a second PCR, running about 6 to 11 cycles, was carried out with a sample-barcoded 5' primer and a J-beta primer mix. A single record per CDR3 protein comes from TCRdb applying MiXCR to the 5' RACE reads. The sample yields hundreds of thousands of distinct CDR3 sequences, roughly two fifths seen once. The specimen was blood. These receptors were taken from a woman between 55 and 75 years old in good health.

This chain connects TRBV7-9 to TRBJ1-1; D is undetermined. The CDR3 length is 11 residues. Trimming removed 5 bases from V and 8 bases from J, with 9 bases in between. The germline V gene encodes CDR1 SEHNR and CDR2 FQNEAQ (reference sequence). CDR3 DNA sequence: TGTGCCAGCAGCCGCCTCCTGGAAGCTTTCTTT. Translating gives CASSRLLEAFF.

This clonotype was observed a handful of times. CDR3 DNA: TGCGCCAGCAGCCCGGTCGGGACAGGCCGCACAGATACGCAGTATTTT. Its translation is CASSPVGTGRTDTQYF. This sequence joins TRBV5-1 and TRBJ2-3, with 8 nucleotides matching TRBD1. The CDR3 runs to 16 residues. Germline CDR1 is SGHRS and CDR2 is YFSETQ. The J segment lost 1 base and the V segment lost 4 bases, leaving 8 bases of the junction unmatched.

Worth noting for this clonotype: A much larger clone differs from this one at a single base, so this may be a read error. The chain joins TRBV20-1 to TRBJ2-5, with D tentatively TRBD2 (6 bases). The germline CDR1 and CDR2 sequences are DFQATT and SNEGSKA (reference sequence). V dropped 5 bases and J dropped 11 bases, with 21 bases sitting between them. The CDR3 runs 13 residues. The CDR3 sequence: CSAPGTSSWEQYF. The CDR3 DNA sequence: TGCAGTGCTCCCGGGACTTCATCATGGGAGCAGTACTTC.

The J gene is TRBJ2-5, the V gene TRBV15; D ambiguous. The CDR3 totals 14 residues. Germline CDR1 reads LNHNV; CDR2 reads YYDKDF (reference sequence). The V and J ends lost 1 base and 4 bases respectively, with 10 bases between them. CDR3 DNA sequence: TGTGCCACCAGCAGAGGGTTCGAAGGAGAGACCCAGTACTTC. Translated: CATSRGFEGETQYF.

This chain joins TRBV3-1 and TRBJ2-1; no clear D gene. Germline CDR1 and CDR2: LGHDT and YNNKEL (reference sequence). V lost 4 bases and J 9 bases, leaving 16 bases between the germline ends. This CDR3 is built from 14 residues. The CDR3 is CASSPSSLGGEQFF. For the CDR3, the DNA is TGTGCCAGCAGCCCGTCGTCGCTAGGCGGTGAGCAGTTCTTC.

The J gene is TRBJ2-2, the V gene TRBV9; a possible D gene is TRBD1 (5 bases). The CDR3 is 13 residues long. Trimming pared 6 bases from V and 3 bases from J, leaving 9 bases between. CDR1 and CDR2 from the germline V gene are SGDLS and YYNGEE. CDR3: CASTKGDTGELFF. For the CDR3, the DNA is TGTGCCAGCACCAAAGGGGACACCGGGGAGCTGTTTTTT.

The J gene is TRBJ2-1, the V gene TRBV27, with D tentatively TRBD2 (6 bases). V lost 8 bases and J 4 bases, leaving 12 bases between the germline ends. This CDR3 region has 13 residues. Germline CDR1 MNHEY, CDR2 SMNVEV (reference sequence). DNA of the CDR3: TGTGCCAGCGGGCGGGACTTTTACAATGAGCAGTTCTTC. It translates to CASGRDFYNEQFF.

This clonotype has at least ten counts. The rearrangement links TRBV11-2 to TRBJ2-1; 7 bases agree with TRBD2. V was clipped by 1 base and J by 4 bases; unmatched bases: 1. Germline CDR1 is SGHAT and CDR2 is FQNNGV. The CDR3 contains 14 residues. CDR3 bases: TGTGCCAGCAGCTTAGGGCGGGAGTACAATGAGCAGTTCTTC. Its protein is CASSLGREYNEQFF.

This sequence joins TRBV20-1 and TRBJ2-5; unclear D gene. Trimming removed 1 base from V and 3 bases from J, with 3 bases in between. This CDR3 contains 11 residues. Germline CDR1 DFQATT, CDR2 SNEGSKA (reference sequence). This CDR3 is CSARVEETQYF. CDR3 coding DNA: TGCAGTGCTAGAGTGGAAGAGACCCAGTACTTC.

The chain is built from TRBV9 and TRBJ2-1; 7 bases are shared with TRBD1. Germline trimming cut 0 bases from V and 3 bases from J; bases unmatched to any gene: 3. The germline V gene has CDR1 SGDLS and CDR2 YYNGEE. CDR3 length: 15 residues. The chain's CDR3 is CASSVAGGGYNEQFF. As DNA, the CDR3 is TGTGCCAGCAGCGTAGCAGGGGGTGGCTACAATGAGCAGTTCTTC. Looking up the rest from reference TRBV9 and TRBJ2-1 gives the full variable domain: DSGVTQTPKHLITATGQRVTLRCSPRSGDLSVYWYQQSLDQGLQFLIQYYNGEERAKGNILERFSAQQFPDLHSELNLSSLELGDSALYFCASSVAGGGYNEQFFGPGTRLTVL.

The DNA of the CDR3 is TGTGCCAGCACCCGGGCGGGGGAATCTTGGGCTTTCTTT. It is translated as CASTRAGESWAFF. The J gene is TRBJ1-1, the V gene TRBV6-1; D is possibly TRBD1 (5 bases). V lost 7 bases to trimming and J lost 11 bases, with 20 bases between them. This CDR3 is built from 13 residues. Germline CDR1 MNHNS, CDR2 SASEGT.

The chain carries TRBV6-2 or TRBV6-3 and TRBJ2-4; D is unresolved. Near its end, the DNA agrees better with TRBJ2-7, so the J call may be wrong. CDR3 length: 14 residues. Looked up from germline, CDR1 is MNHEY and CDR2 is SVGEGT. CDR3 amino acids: CASTDTSSSGEQYF. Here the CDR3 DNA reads TGTGCCAGCACCGATACCAGTTCCTCGGGCGAGCAGTACTTC.

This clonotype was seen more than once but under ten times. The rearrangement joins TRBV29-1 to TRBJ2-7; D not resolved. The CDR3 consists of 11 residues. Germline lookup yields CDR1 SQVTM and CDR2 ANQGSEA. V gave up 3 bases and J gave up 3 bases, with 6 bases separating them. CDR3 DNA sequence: TGCAGCGTTGAGGTTCGCTACGAGCAGTACTTC. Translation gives CSVEVRYEQYF.

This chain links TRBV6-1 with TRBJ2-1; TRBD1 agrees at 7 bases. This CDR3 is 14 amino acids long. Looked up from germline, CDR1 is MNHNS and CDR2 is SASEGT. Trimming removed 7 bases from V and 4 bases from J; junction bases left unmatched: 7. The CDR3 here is CASNSGQRYNEQFF. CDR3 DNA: TGTGCCAGCAACTCGGGACAGAGATACAATGAGCAGTTCTTC.

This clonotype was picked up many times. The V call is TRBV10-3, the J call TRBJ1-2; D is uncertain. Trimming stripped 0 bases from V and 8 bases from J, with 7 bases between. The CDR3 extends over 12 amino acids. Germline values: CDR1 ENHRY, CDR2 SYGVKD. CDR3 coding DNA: TGTGCCATCAGTGAGTCGGCCGAAGGCTACACCTTC. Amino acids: CAISESAEGYTF.

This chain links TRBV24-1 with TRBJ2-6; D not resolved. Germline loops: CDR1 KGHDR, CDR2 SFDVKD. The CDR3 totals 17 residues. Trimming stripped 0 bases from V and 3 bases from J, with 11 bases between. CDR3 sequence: CATSDLSVGGGANVLTF. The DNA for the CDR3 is TGTGCCACCAGTGATTTGTCGGTAGGCGGTGGGGCCAACGTCCTGACTTTC.

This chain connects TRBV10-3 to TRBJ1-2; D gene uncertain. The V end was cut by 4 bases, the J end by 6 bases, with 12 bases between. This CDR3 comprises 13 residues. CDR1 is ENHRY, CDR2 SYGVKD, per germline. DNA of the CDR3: TGTGCCATCAGTGTTCGGGTTGCGGATGGCTACACCTTC. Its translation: CAISVRVADGYTF.

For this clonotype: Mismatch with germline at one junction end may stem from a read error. The CDR3 sequence: CSARGGSGGLSYERYF. CDR3 sequence (DNA): TGCAGTGCTAGAGGGGGTAGCGGGGGGCTATCCTACGAGCGGTACTTC. The chain couples TRBV20-1 to TRBJ2-7, with 10 bases that match TRBD2. The CDR3 consists of 16 residues. CDR1 is DFQATT and CDR2 is SNEGSKA in the germline V gene (reference sequence).

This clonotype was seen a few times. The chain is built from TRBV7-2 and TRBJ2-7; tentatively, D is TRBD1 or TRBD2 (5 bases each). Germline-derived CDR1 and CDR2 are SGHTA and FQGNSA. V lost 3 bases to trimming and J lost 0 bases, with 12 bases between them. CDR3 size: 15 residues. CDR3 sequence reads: CASSFERGPSYEQYF. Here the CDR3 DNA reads TGTGCCAGCAGCTTCGAGAGGGGCCCCTCCTACGAGCAGTACTTC.

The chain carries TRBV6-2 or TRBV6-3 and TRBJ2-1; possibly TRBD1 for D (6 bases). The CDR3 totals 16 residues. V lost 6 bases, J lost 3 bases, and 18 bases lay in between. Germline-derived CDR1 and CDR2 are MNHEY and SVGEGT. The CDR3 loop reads CASSSGAGELYNEQFF. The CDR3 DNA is TGTGCCAGCAGCTCCGGCGCAGGGGAGCTCTACAATGAGCAGTTCTTC.

CDR3 DNA: TGTGCCAGCAGCAGGACTAGACAAGAGACCCAGTACTTC. It is translated as CASSRTRQETQYF. The rearrangement links TRBV7-2 to TRBJ2-5, with 7 bases identical to TRBD2. From germline, CDR1 is SGHTA and CDR2 FQGNSA. The trim removed 5 bases at V and 2 bases at J, leaving 2 bases unmatched. The CDR3 is made up of 13 amino acids.

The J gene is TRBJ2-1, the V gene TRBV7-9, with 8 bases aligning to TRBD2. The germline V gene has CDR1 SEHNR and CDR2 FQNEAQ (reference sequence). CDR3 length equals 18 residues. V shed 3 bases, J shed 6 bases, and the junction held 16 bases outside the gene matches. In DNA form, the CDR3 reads TGTGCCAGCAGCTTCGCACTAGCGGAGTGGGGTGGGACCAATGAGCAGTTCTTC. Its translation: CASSFALAEWGGTNEQFF.

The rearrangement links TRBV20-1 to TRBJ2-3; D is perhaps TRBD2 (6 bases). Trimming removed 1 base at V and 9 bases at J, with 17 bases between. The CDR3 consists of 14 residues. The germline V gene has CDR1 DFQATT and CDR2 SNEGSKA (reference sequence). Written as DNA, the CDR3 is TGCAGTGCTAGAGCTAGGGTAGCGGATGGGACGCAGTATTTT. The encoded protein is CSARARVADGTQYF.

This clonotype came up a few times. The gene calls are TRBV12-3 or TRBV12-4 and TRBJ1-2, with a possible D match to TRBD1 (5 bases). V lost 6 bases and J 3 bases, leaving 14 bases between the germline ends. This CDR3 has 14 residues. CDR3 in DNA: TGTGCCAGCAGCCGAGACGGGGGGGACTATGGCTACACCTTC. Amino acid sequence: CASSRDGGDYGYTF.